A single sample is the source of the 2 T cell receptor beta chains below, sequenced in a study of blood T cell repertoires in COVID-19. Assay: immunoSEQ multiplex PCR; the TCRdb copy retains only in-frame clones and omits some. Of 200,000 to 250,000 clones detected, 87% appear once; the ten largest clones hold more than 10%. The specimen was peripheral blood. The receptors come from a woman younger than 35 who had recovered from COVID-19.

The V call is TRBV14, the J call TRBJ1-4; D is uncertain. This CDR3 is built from 12 residues. Germline CDR1 and CDR2: SGHDN and FVKESK. V dropped 3 bases and J dropped 11 bases, with 10 bases sitting between them. In DNA form, the CDR3 reads TGTGCCAGCAGCCACGGTTTCGGTAAACTGTTTTTT. Its protein product is CASSHGFGKLFF.

The J gene is TRBJ2-1, the V gene TRBV29-1; D possibly corresponds to TRBD2 (6 bases). The germline V gene has CDR1 SQVTM and CDR2 ANQGSEA. V lost 6 bases to trimming and J lost 0 bases, with 12 bases between them. This CDR3 has 14 residues. The DNA of the CDR3 is TGCAGCGTACCTGCCGGGAGCTCCTACAATGAGCAGTTCTTC. The encoded protein is CSVPAGSSYNEQFF.